Given below is one TCR beta chain in context. Its cognate antigen is unknown. Germline assignment: CDR1 SGHTA and CDR2 FQGNSA. The CDR3 spans 13 residues. V was clipped by 0 bases and J by 9 bases; unmatched bases: 0. Memory CD4+ T cells were sorted as CD4+CD45RO+CD25- cells. Full-length variable regions came from constant-region reverse primers plus semi-nested Nested Universal Primer A PCR. TCRdb itself ran the 5' RACE reads through MiXCR, one entry per CDR3 protein. The data show more than 7,000 distinct CDR3 sequences, 40% seen once. The study, taken as a whole, reports: The TCR gene usage of tumor memory CD4+ T cells clustered together with blood and lymph node memory CD4+ cells and with lymph node naive CD4+ cells.

The sequencing input was memory CD4+ T cells sorted from blood. Stated subset: memory CD4+ T cells, CD4+CD45RO+CD25-. V gene TRBV7-2 combines with J gene TRBJ2-3; 10 bases match TRBD2. The TCR sequence derives from a female donor with breast cancer. The chain's CDR3 is CASSLATSGTQYF. CDR3 bases: TGTGCCAGCAGCTTAGCGACTAGCGGGACGCAGTATTTT. Full variable domain (remainder filled in from reference TRBV7-2 and TRBJ2-3): GAGVSQSPSNKVTEKGKDVELRCDPISGHTALYWYRQSLGQGLEFLIYFQGNSAPDKSGLPSDRFSAERTGGSVSTLTIQRTQQEDSAVYLCASSLATSGTQYFGPGTRLTVL.